The following is a TCR beta chain sequence with its context. The antigen this receptor binds is unknown. There are no base qualities to consult, and no much larger clone falls within one base. Libraries were built with the immunoSEQ multiplex PCR assay. Entries here come from immuneACCESS through TCRdb and include only in-frame sequences with V and J called. Some clones fail to appear in such tables; in the studies checked, an unresolved V gene covers under half of the shortfall, and the cause of the remainder is unknown. The sample yields 55,000 to 80,000 clones; approximately 96% were counted once. Clones ranked in the top ten supply approximately 0.2% of the sample. The sample is drawn from a study of technical replicates of blood from several donors (TCRdb year 2017). The CDR3 contains 16 residues, cysteine and phenylalanine counted. Solely the CDR3 DNA is kept, with 48 bases framed from the first base. The V end loses 0 bases and the J end loses 0 bases, and a stretch of 12 bases separates them. The germline V gene (reference sequence) yields GTSNPN for CDR1 and SVGIG for CDR2.

The source material was T cells isolated from PBMCs. The chain is assembled from TRBV30 and TRBJ1-3, with the D gene not confidently named. The TCR was taken from a human donor in good health. The nucleotide sequence reads TGTGCCTGGAGTGTCCGGAGCATACACTCTGGAAACACCATATATTTT. It is translated as CAWSVRSIHSGNTIYF.